One and the same sample provided the 25 T cell receptor beta chains below, sequenced in a study of T cell responses to AZD1222 COVID-19 vaccine. Repertoires were generated with immunoSEQ multiplex PCR, while TCRdb's copy carries only in-frame clones and drops some. The data hold about 130,000 clones, with 80% to 90% observed a single time. Sequenced here: peripheral blood, sampled on day 0 of AZD1222 vaccination. Every receptor here comes from an adult in good health.

The V and J genes are TRBV7-2 and TRBJ2-5, with D possibly being TRBD1 (5 bases). Germline CDR1 reads SGHTA; CDR2 reads FQGNSA. Trimming removed 5 bases from V and 1 base from J, with 17 bases in between. This CDR3 has 16 residues. CDR3 loop: CASSRDSNPLQETQYF. For the CDR3, the DNA is TGTGCCAGCAGCAGAGACAGTAACCCCCTCCAAGAGACCCAGTACTTC.

The rearrangement uses TRBV7-9 and TRBJ2-1, with D unresolved. The CDR3 is made up of 12 amino acids. Trimming took 4 bases from V and 8 from J, leaving 9 bases between them. Germline V gene sequence: CDR1 SEHNR, CDR2 FQNEAQ (reference sequence). The CDR3 nucleotides read TGTGCCAGCAGCTCAAAGTGGGATGAGCAGTTCTTC. Residues: CASSSKWDEQFF.

About this clone: Mismatch with germline at one junction end may stem from a read error. The genes are TRBV11-3 and TRBJ2-1, with no clear D. The CDR3 extends over 11 amino acids. Germline V gene lookup returns CDR1 SGHNT and CDR2 YENEEA. As DNA, the CDR3 is TGTGCCAGCAGCTCCCACAATGAGCAGTTCTTC. This sequence encodes CASSSHNEQFF.

The chain combines TRBV7-9 with TRBJ2-7; 7 bases map to TRBD1. This CDR3 spans 14 amino acids. Trimming cost V 4 bases and J 0 bases; bases outside gene matches: 3. Per germline, CDR1 SEHNR and CDR2 FQNEAQ (reference sequence). The CDR3 nucleotides are TGTGCCAGCAGCTCGAGGGGGCACTCCTACGAGCAGTACTTC. This sequence encodes CASSSRGHSYEQYF.

The rearrangement joins TRBV5-1 to TRBJ2-1, with D possibly TRBD2 on 5 matching bases. The germline V gene encodes CDR1 SGHRS and CDR2 YFSETQ. The V end was cut by 4 bases, the J end by 3 bases, with 11 bases between. The CDR3 covers 14 residues. The CDR3 nucleotides are TGCGCCAGCAGCATCATGGGAGACTACAATGAGCAGTTCTTC. The encoded protein is CASSIMGDYNEQFF.

This sequence joins TRBV2 and TRBJ2-5; D could derive from TRBD1 or TRBD2 (5 bases each). Trimming removed 7 bases from V and 4 bases from J, with 16 bases in between. The CDR3 is made up of 14 amino acids. In germline, CDR1 is SNHLY, CDR2 FYNNEI. The CDR3 bases are TGTGCCAGCACGAGACTGGGGGACGGAGAGACCCAGTACTTC. This translates into CASTRLGDGETQYF.

The rearrangement links TRBV6-5 to TRBJ2-7, with a tentative D call TRBD2 (6 bases). CDR3 length equals 11 residues. Trimming removed 6 bases from V and 6 bases from J, with 9 bases in between. The germline gives CDR1 MNHEY, CDR2 SVGAGI. The CDR3 reads CASRGEVEQYF. The DNA for the CDR3 is TGTGCCAGCAGGGGGGAGGTCGAGCAGTACTTC.

The chain employs TRBV6-4 and TRBJ1-1; D might be TRBD1 (6 bases). CDR1 is MRHNA, CDR2 SNTAGT, per germline. The V and J ends lost 2 bases and 5 bases respectively, with 9 bases between them. This CDR3 region has 13 residues. The CDR3 sequence is CASSDQGGTEAFF. In DNA, the CDR3 is TGTGCCAGCAGTGACCAAGGGGGAACTGAAGCTTTCTTT.

The chain couples TRBV9 to TRBJ2-2, with a tentative D call TRBD2 (5 bases). Germline V gives CDR1 SGDLS, CDR2 YYNGEE. V was pared by 0 bases and J by 5 bases, with 11 bases between. There are 15 residues in the CDR3. As DNA, the CDR3 is TGTGCCAGCAGCGTAGGGACCCCGGGGACCGGGGAGCTGTTTTTT. Its protein product is CASSVGTPGTGELFF.

A few counts support this clone. The chain carries TRBV7-2 and TRBJ1-3; D unclear. Germline V gene lookup returns CDR1 SGHTA and CDR2 FQGNSA. CDR3 length: 12 residues. Trimming removed 1 base at V and 9 bases at J, with 7 bases between. The CDR3 DNA is TGTGCCAGCAGCTTAGACCTTGGCACCATATATTTT. This encodes CASSLDLGTIYF.

Notes on this clone: Other DNA sequences within the sample encode an identical CDR3. CDR3 in DNA: TGCGCCAGCAGCTTGGGGAGGAACACTGAAGCTTTCTTT. It translates to CASSLGRNTEAFF. The V and J genes are TRBV5-1 and TRBJ1-1; D is uncertain. The germline gives CDR1 SGHRS, CDR2 YFSETQ. CDR3 length equals 13 residues. V lost 0 bases and J lost 1, with 4 bases in between.

For the CDR3, the DNA is TGTGCCAGCAGTTTATACCCTGGGGCCAACGTCCTGACTTTC. Residues: CASSLYPGANVLTF. The chain joins TRBV27 to TRBJ2-6; D is unresolved. V was trimmed by 1 base and J by 2 bases, leaving 3 bases between them. CDR3 length: 14 residues. Per the germline V gene, CDR1 is MNHEY and CDR2 is SMNVEV (reference sequence).

This sequence joins TRBV7-2 and TRBJ1-3; D perhaps matches TRBD1 (5 bases). Germline-derived CDR1 and CDR2 are SGHTA and FQGNSA. Trimming cost V 4 bases and J 3 bases, with 7 bases left between them. The CDR3 has 13 residues. In nucleotides, the CDR3 is TGTGCCAGCAGCTACGGGGGTGGAAACACCATATATTTT. This encodes CASSYGGGNTIYF.

In this sample, this clone turned up once. V gene TRBV5-1 combines with J gene TRBJ2-2; perhaps TRBD1 as D (7 bases). CDR1 and CDR2 from the germline V gene are SGHRS and YFSETQ. Trimming removed 4 bases at V and 4 bases at J, with 20 bases between. This CDR3 spans 17 amino acids. The CDR3 reads CASSLTNRGGGTGELFF. DNA for the CDR3: TGCGCCAGCAGCCTAACCAACAGGGGAGGAGGCACCGGGGAGCTGTTTTTT.

V usage is TRBV10-3 and J usage is TRBJ2-7; 10 bases align to TRBD2. Per the germline V gene, CDR1 is ENHRY and CDR2 is SYGVKD. The CDR3 spans 15 residues. V was clipped by 6 bases and J by 2 bases; unmatched bases: 7. The CDR3 region is CAIREVSGGAYEQYF. CDR3 DNA: TGTGCCATCAGGGAAGTAAGCGGGGGGGCCTACGAGCAGTACTTC.

The CDR3 DNA follows: TGTGCCAGTAGTAGCCCCGAGACAGGGGACTATGGCTACACCTTC. Protein: CASSSPETGDYGYTF. V is TRBV19 and J is TRBJ1-2; 8 bases align to TRBD1. V trimming: 4 bases; J trimming: 3 bases; junction bases outside the gene matches: 7. The length of the CDR3 is 15 residues. Germline V gene lookup returns CDR1 LNHDA and CDR2 SQIVND (reference sequence).

This clone appeared once. J is TRBJ2-7 and V is TRBV6-5, with D perhaps TRBD1 (5 bases). The V and J ends lost 6 bases and 2 bases respectively, with 17 bases between them. The CDR3 length is 15 residues. Germline CDR1 MNHEY, CDR2 SVGAGI. CDR3 DNA sequence: TGTGCCAGCAGAGAGACAGCCAAACCTCCCTACGAGCAGTACTTC. Residues: CASRETAKPPYEQYF.

The chain links TRBV7-6 to TRBJ2-7; D remains unclear. There are 12 residues in the CDR3. V gave up 2 bases and J gave up 6 bases, with 8 bases separating them. The germline gives CDR1 SGHVS, CDR2 FNYEAQ. The CDR3 loop is CASSLPRSEQYF. CDR3 in DNA: TGTGCCAGCAGCTTACCCCGGAGCGAGCAGTACTTC.

CDR3 loop: CASSQDRLAEISGANVLTF. Written as DNA, the CDR3 is TGCGCCAGCAGCCAAGATAGGCTAGCGGAAATCTCTGGGGCCAACGTCCTGACTTTC. This sequence joins TRBV4-3 and TRBJ2-6; 7 nucleotides match TRBD2. The CDR3 is 19 amino acids. V gave up 0 bases and J gave up 0 bases; unmatched junction bases: 8. The germline CDR1 and CDR2 sequences are LGHNA and YSLEER.

The rearrangement links TRBV19 to TRBJ2-2; D gene ambiguous. The V end was cut by 5 bases, the J end by 6 bases, with 10 bases between. This CDR3 is 13 amino acids long. Germline-derived CDR1 and CDR2 are LNHDA and SQIVND (reference sequence). The CDR3 protein is CASSWADPGELFF. The CDR3 DNA follows: TGTGCCAGTAGTTGGGCAGATCCCGGGGAGCTGTTTTTT.

This clone was counted a few times. The V gene is TRBV4-1, the J gene TRBJ2-3; 13 bases fit TRBD2. V trimming: 5 bases; J trimming: 8 bases; junction bases outside the gene matches: 4. Germline V lookup: CDR1 MGHRA, CDR2 YSYEKL. CDR3 size: 14 residues. The CDR3: CASSWTSGSGTQYF. For the CDR3, the DNA is TGCGCCAGCAGCTGGACTAGCGGGAGCGGTACGCAGTATTTT.

The V and J genes are TRBV4-1 and TRBJ2-7; 12 bases fit TRBD1. The CDR3 extends over 16 amino acids. CDR1 and CDR2 (germline): MGHRA, YSYEKL. J gave up 1 base and V 4 bases, and 5 bases lay outside the gene matches. The DNA for the CDR3 is TGCGCCAGCAGCCTCGGGACAGGGGGCGCATCCTACGAGCAGTACTTC. Translation gives CASSLGTGGASYEQYF.

Notes on this clone: This sample includes further DNA sequences coding for the same CDR3. The chain has TRBV18 and TRBJ1-4; 8 bases are shared with TRBD1. Germline loops: CDR1 KGHSH, CDR2 LQKENI. Trimming took 3 bases from V and 5 from J; bases not matched to a gene: 5. The CDR3 is 15 amino acids. For the CDR3, the DNA is TGTGCCAGCTCACCCTCCGGGACAGGCAATGAAAAACTGTTTTTT. Residues: CASSPSGTGNEKLFF.

The V call is TRBV10-3, the J call TRBJ2-7, with 9 bases fitting TRBD1. Germline V lookup: CDR1 ENHRY, CDR2 SYGVKD. This CDR3 comprises 14 residues. With V trimmed by 6 bases and J by 5 bases, 8 bases remained unmatched. The CDR3 protein is CAIRAGTGTHEQYF. DNA of the CDR3: TGTGCCATCAGGGCCGGGACAGGGACCCACGAGCAGTACTTC.

This clone has only one observation. In nucleotides, the CDR3 is TGTGCCAGCAGCCCTGGGCTCACAATTGTGAACACTGAAGCTTTCTTT. It encodes CASSPGLTIVNTEAFF. The rearrangement links TRBV9 to TRBJ1-1; D not certain. Per the germline V gene, CDR1 is SGDLS and CDR2 is YYNGEE. V lost 4 bases and J lost 0, with 16 bases in between. The CDR3 covers 16 residues. The full variable domain, its missing parts supplied by reference TRBV9 and TRBJ1-1, is DSGVTQTPKHLITATGQRVTLRCSPRSGDLSVYWYQQSLDQGLQFLIQYYNGEERAKGNILERFSAQQFPDLHSELNLSSLELGDSALYFCASSPGLTIVNTEAFFGQGTRLTVV.